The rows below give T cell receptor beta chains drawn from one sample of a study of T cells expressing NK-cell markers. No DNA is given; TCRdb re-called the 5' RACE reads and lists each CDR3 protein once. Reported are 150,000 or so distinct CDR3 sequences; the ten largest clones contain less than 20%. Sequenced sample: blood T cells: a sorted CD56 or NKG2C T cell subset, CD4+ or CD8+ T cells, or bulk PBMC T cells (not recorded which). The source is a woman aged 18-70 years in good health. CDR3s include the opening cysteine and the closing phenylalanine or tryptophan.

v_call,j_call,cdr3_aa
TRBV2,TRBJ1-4,CASSEDRVGEKLFF
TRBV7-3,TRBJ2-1,CASSLWGGGAAYNEQFF
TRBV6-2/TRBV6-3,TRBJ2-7,CASSYLAGGHEQYF
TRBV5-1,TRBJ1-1,CASSLGQPVSEAFF
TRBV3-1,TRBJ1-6,CASRGTGSPLHF
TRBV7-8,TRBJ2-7,CASSWGPYLSYEQYF
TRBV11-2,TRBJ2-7,CASSQLGQGADEQYF
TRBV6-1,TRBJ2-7,CASTGTGWAYEQYF
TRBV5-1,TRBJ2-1,CASSSGGSSYNEQFF
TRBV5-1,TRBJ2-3,CASSLLGTGVTDTQYF
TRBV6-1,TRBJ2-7,CASSSPVTGPEYEQYF
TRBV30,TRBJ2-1,CAWSVRGALYNEQFF
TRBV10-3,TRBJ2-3,CAISESVDTQYF
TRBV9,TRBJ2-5,CASSARGYQETQYF
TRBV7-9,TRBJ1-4,CASSPVGSVTNEKLFF
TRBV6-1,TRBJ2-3,CASRARQGGDTQYF
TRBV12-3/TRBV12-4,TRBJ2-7,CASSEQVYEQYF
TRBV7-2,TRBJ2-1,CASSSGGYNEQFF
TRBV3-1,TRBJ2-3,CASSQGFRAGRDTQYF
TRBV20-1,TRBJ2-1,CSAPRTSGANEQFF
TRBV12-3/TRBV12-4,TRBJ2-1,CASSLPMGLAGGGDEQFF
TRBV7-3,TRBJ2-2,CASSLLPGELFF
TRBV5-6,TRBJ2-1,CASSLWDRPSYNEQFF
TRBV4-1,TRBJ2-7,CASSQDPGADYEQYF
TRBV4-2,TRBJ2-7,CASSPGRASYEQYF
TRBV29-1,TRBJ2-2,CSATGLAGVNGELFF
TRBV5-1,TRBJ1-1,CASSFGQTLNTEAFF
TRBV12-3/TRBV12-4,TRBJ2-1,CASLLGASRRNEQFF
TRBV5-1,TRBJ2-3,CASSLGTSGGRDTQYF
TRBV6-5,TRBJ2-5,CASSYSSLQDRPDF
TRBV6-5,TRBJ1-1,CASSSPRGNTEAFF
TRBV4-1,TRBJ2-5,CASSLGTDRGGETQYF
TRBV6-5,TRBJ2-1,CASSYPGRGTGNEQFF
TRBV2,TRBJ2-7,CASSRVGGETYEQYF
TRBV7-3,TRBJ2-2,CASSLKGQGFTGELFF
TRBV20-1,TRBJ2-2,CSAPPQGLDTGELFF
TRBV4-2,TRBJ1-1,CASSQERSTEAFF
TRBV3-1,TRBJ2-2,CASSRISGRATGELFF
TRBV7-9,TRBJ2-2,CASSPFPGELFF
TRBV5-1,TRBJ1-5,CASSLYGDPNQPQHF
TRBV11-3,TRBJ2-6,CASSLGLGAGANVLTF
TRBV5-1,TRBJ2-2,CASSFRGGGSNTGELFF
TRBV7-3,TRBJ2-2,CASSLSPVRGVTGELFF
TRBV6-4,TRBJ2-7,CASKERDEQYF
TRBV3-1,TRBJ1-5,CASSQQPRPGHGNQPQHF
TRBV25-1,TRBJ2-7,CASSEYPVTGPGEQYF
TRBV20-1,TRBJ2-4,CSARETGTVRNIQYF
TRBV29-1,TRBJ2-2,CSVDQINTGELFF
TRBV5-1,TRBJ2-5,CASSLGIADLQETQYF